The 16 T cell receptor beta chains listed next were all sequenced from one sample in a study of blood T cell repertoires in COVID-19. TCRdb's copy holds only in-frame clones and misses some; the assay was immunoSEQ multiplex PCR. The sample lists around 300,000 clones, about four fifths occurring once. Specimen: peripheral blood. These receptors were taken from a woman in her forties or fifties who had recovered from COVID-19.

The chain uses TRBV27 and TRBJ2-1, with 12 bases that match TRBD2. From germline, CDR1 is MNHEY and CDR2 SMNVEV (reference sequence). This CDR3 has 15 residues. With 6 bases clipped from V and 7 bases from J, the junction kept 7 bases outside the gene matches. CDR3 region: CASSSLAGGVNEQFF. The CDR3, as DNA: TGTGCCAGCAGCTCTCTAGCGGGGGGGGTAAATGAGCAGTTCTTC.

The V call is TRBV30, the J call TRBJ2-6; no clear D. Trimming removed 4 bases from V and 4 bases from J, with 5 bases in between. CDR1 is GTSNPN, CDR2 SVGIG, per germline (reference sequence). The CDR3 is 12 amino acids. The CDR3 DNA follows: TGTGCCTGGACTGGCGGGGCCAACGTCCTGACTTTC. Amino acids: CAWTGGANVLTF.

The chain recombines TRBV7-2 with TRBJ1-2; TRBD1 might be the D (5 bases). CDR1 SGHTA and CDR2 FQGNSA come from the germline V gene. The germline V and J ends were trimmed by 2 bases and 2 bases, with 9 bases remaining between them. The CDR3 consists of 14 residues. The CDR3, as DNA: TGTGCCAGCAGCTTAACCCAGGGAAACTATGGCTACACCTTC. Translated: CASSLTQGNYGYTF.

The gene calls are TRBV19 and TRBJ2-1; 8 nucleotides line up with TRBD2. V lost 7 bases and J lost 2; bases outside the gene matches: 7. The CDR3 sequence is 15 residues long. The germline CDR1 and CDR2 sequences are LNHDA and SQIVND (reference sequence). The CDR3, as DNA: TGTGCCAGTACCCGTCCGGGACTAGCCTACAATGAGCAGTTCTTC. It encodes CASTRPGLAYNEQFF.

This clone has a count of ten or more. CDR3 in amino acids: CASSFGSYEQYF. DNA of the CDR3: TGTGCCAGCAGCTTCGGTTCCTACGAGCAGTACTTC. The V gene is TRBV7-2, the J gene TRBJ2-7; D is undetermined. The length of the CDR3 is 12 residues. V was pared by 3 bases and J by 1 base, with 4 bases between. Germline V gene lookup returns CDR1 SGHTA and CDR2 FQGNSA.

The genes are TRBV30 and TRBJ2-7, with D perhaps TRBD2 (7 bases). Deletions cut 4 bases from V and 7 bases from J, with 14 bases between. This CDR3 comprises 12 residues. Germline CDR1 is GTSNPN and CDR2 is SVGIG (reference sequence). For the CDR3, the DNA is TGTGCCTGGACTTGGACAGCGGGGGAGCAGTACTTC. Amino acids: CAWTWTAGEQYF.

The chain joins TRBV4-1 to TRBJ2-7; D is perhaps TRBD2 (6 bases). The CDR3 sequence is 15 residues long. Looked up from germline, CDR1 is MGHRA and CDR2 is YSYEKL. Trimming stripped 5 bases from V and 3 bases from J, with 17 bases between. CDR3 bases: TGCGCCAGCAGCACACCGGGACTCCAAAACTACGAGCAGTACTTC. Translation: CASSTPGLQNYEQYF.

This chain connects TRBV28 to TRBJ1-5; a possible D gene is TRBD1 (6 bases). There are 15 residues in the CDR3. Germline CDR1 and CDR2: MDHEN and SYDVKM. The V gene lost 4 bases and the J gene lost 5 bases, with 15 bases spanning the gap. The CDR3 loop reads CASSWSGGAYQPQHF. In DNA, the CDR3 is TGTGCCAGCAGTTGGTCGGGGGGCGCTTATCAGCCCCAGCATTTT.

V gene TRBV19 combines with J gene TRBJ2-2; possibly TRBD1 for D (6 bases). Germline V lookup: CDR1 LNHDA, CDR2 SQIVND (reference sequence). The V end lost 5 bases, the J end lost 0 bases, and 10 bases lay between the germline ends. The CDR3 totals 15 residues. CDR3 nucleotides: TGTGCCAGTAGTCACACAGGGACGAACACCGGGGAGCTGTTTTTT. It codes for CASSHTGTNTGELFF.

V gene TRBV7-9 combines with J gene TRBJ2-7; no clear D. CDR1 and CDR2 from the germline V gene are SEHNR and FQNEAQ (reference sequence). V was clipped by 6 bases and J by 5 bases, with 8 bases between them. The CDR3 extends over 11 amino acids. The DNA of the CDR3 is TGTGCCAGCAGTACAAACCACGAGCAGTACTTC. Protein sequence: CASSTNHEQYF.

The rearrangement uses TRBV25-1 and TRBJ2-6, with D unclear. This CDR3 contains 16 residues. With 3 bases removed from V and 2 bases from J, the gap between germline ends came to 11 bases. Germline V gene lookup returns CDR1 MGHDK and CDR2 SYGVNS. The DNA for the CDR3 is TGTGCCAGCAGTGATATGGTCCGGGCTGGGGCCAACGTCCTGACTTTC. This sequence encodes CASSDMVRAGANVLTF.

This clone appeared a few times. V and J are TRBV6-6 and TRBJ2-5, with TRBD1 matching 9 bases. In germline, CDR1 is MNHNY, CDR2 SVGAGI (reference sequence). This CDR3 comprises 13 residues. V dropped 8 bases and J dropped 7; count of bases not matched to a gene: 8. CDR3 sequence reads: CASGTGNGGTQYF. In DNA, the CDR3 is TGTGCCAGCGGGACAGGGAACGGGGGGACCCAGTACTTC.

This sequence joins TRBV4-2 and TRBJ1-6; tentative D call: TRBD1 (5 bases). V was shortened by 0 bases and J by 8 bases, with 5 bases between the two germline ends. The germline V gene encodes CDR1 LGHNA and CDR2 YNFKEQ. There are 13 residues in the CDR3. CDR3 in DNA: TGTGCCAGCAGCCAAGACAGGGATTCACCCCTCCACTTT. It is translated as CASSQDRDSPLHF.

This clone was seen only once. The CDR3 DNA reads as TGTGCCAGCAGTTACACAGGGAACTATGGCTACACCTTC. Its protein is CASSYTGNYGYTF. The gene calls are TRBV6-2 or TRBV6-3 and TRBJ1-2; D possibly corresponds to TRBD1 (6 bases). The V end was cut by 2 bases, the J end by 2 bases, with 6 bases between. CDR1 and CDR2 (germline): MNHEY, SVGEGT. CDR3 length equals 13 residues.

This clone was observed a single time. The genes are TRBV5-1 and TRBJ2-7, with a tentative D call TRBD2 (5 bases). Per the germline V gene, CDR1 is SGHRS and CDR2 is YFSETQ. The CDR3 contains 18 residues. V lost 0 bases and J lost 7, with 26 bases in between. The CDR3: CASSLEGGSAPHFPEQYF. The CDR3 DNA follows: TGCGCCAGCAGCTTGGAAGGCGGGTCGGCTCCCCACTTCCCAGAGCAGTACTTC.

The chain has TRBV5-8 and TRBJ1-1; 9 nucleotides match TRBD1. This CDR3 has 16 residues. Germline CDR1 reads SGHTS; CDR2 reads YDEGEE. J lost 4 bases, V lost 2 bases, and 9 bases had no gene match. The CDR3 spells CASSLPGTGSATEAFF. Here the CDR3 DNA reads TGTGCCAGCAGCTTACCCGGGACAGGGTCCGCCACTGAAGCTTTCTTT. Filled out from reference TRBV5-8 and TRBJ1-1, the complete variable domain reads EAGVTQSPTHLIKTRGQQATLRCSPISGHTSVYWYQQALGLGLQFLLWYDEGEERNRGNFPPRFSGRQFPNYSSELNVNALELEDSALYLCASSLPGTGSATEAFFGQGTRLTVV.